These T cell receptor beta chains were read from a single sample in a study of CD8 T cells in ankylosing spondylitis. In TCRdb, the 5' RACE reads were re-called with MiXCR into one record per CDR3 protein. Counted here are a few hundred thousand distinct CDR3 sequences, 11% occurring once; the ten biggest clones make up around 8.4%. The sample consisted of blood, either unsorted or a sorted T cell fraction (not recorded which). Receptors originate from a female donor with ankylosing spondylitis or in good health (not recorded which). Both conserved end residues are part of each CDR3.

cdr3_length	v_call	j_call	cdr3_aa
14	TRBV27	TRBJ1-2	CASSLSQGIYGYTF
18	TRBV4-3	TRBJ2-1	CASSQGSGRPIKDNEQFF
13	TRBV3-1	TRBJ1-1	CASSPRQGVEAFF
15	TRBV28	TRBJ1-3	CASTTYRDRGDTIYF
13	TRBV6-1	TRBJ2-3	CASSPRTGYTQYF
13	TRBV28	TRBJ2-3	CASSSAGRDTQYF
11	TRBV29-1	TRBJ2-1	CSVEIRVEQFF
16	TRBV20-1	TRBJ1-1	CSAPLRTGVLDTEAFF
17	TRBV7-2	TRBJ2-5	CASSPTGTSGNQETQYF
16	TRBV28	TRBJ2-6	CASIPRGLSGANVLTF
15	TRBV5-5	TRBJ2-1	CASGHSAGGQPSVFF
16	TRBV18	TRBJ2-7	CASSPPGRVSSYEQYF
17	TRBV18	TRBJ1-6	CASSPLPPGALETPLHF
13	TRBV20-1	TRBJ2-3	CSPQTTRTDTQYF
12	TRBV7-2	TRBJ1-1	CASSKDSREAFF
18	TRBV3-1	TRBJ2-3	CASSQDSVWRGPDGTQYF
14	TRBV5-6	TRBJ2-7	CASSSQPDSYEQYF
15	TRBV18	TRBJ2-3	CASSPQLAGADTQYF
15	TRBV9	TRBJ2-3	CASSVIAGGLGTQYF
13	TRBV10-3	TRBJ2-1	CATGGTSLNEQFF
16	TRBV5-6	TRBJ2-1	CAMSPGRGPFYNEQFF
15	TRBV4-1	TRBJ1-6	CASSQATVAGSPLHF
11	TRBV28	TRBJ2-7	CASSLGRVIYF
16	TRBV12-3/TRBV12-4	TRBJ2-3	CASRSWSGGLTDTQYF
15	TRBV5-1	TRBJ2-7	CASSLDGTPPYEQYF
14	TRBV7-3	TRBJ2-3	CASTTGLKTDTQYF
17	TRBV4-3	TRBJ2-1	CASSQNPGLAVNNEQFF